Listed here are 10 T cell receptor beta chains from one sample, sequenced in a study of T cells in Graves' hyperthyroidism and ophthalmopathy. Amplification of TCR beta CDR3 regions was performed using RNA transcripts as template. During a first-round RT-PCR of the TCR CDR3, the HTBI primer set was used. MiXCR, run by TCRdb on the multiplex PCR reads, gives a single entry per CDR3 protein. The sample has about 640,000 distinct CDR3 sequences, 20% to 25% seen once. Sample: blood. The receptors shown here come from a man in his thirties or forties with Graves' ophthalmopathy.

This clonotype was seen a few times. The genes are TRBV4-1 and TRBJ2-2; 12 nucleotides align to TRBD1. Unmatched junction bases numbered 7, after V lost 5 bases and J lost 6 bases. Germline values: CDR1 MGHRA, CDR2 YSYEKL. The CDR3 spans 16 residues. The CDR3 here is CASSFTGTGGSGELFF. DNA for the CDR3: TGCGCCAGCAGCTTCACCGGGACAGGGGGCTCCGGGGAGCTGTTTTTT.

The gene calls are TRBV7-9 and TRBJ2-1; TRBD2 aligns across 8 bases. The CDR3 has 13 residues. Per the germline V gene, CDR1 is SEHNR and CDR2 is FQNEAQ (reference sequence). V lost 4 bases, J lost 9 bases, and 5 bases stayed unmatched. For the CDR3, the DNA is TGTGCCAGCAGCTCAGAACTAGCGGCTGAGCAGTTCTTC. Amino acid sequence: CASSSELAAEQFF.

This clonotype has more than one count but fewer than ten. This chain uses TRBV4-1 with TRBJ1-1; the D gene is possibly TRBD1 (5 bases). Germline CDR1 is MGHRA and CDR2 is YSYEKL. V was pared by 0 bases and J by 4 bases, with 24 bases between. The CDR3 is 19 residues long. The CDR3 coding sequence is TGCGCCAGCAGCCAAGAGAGGTATTGGTACGAGGGGCGCGCCACTGAAGCTTTCTTT. As protein: CASSQERYWYEGRATEAFF.

This clonotype has more than one count but fewer than ten. The chain couples TRBV24-1 to TRBJ1-5; D is undetermined. V was cut by 2 bases and J by 0 bases, with 7 bases left in between. The germline V gene has CDR1 KGHDR and CDR2 SFDVKD. The CDR3 has 15 amino acids. CDR3 DNA sequence: TGTGCCACCAGTGATTCTCAAATTAGCAATCAGCCCCAGCATTTT. Encoded protein: CATSDSQISNQPQHF.

The CDR3 sequence is CASSLATISQETQYF. Written as DNA, the CDR3 is TGTGCCAGCAGTTTAGCGACAATTAGTCAAGAGACCCAGTACTTC. V gene TRBV12-3 or TRBV12-4 combines with J gene TRBJ2-5; D is unresolved. CDR3 size: 15 residues. The germline V and J ends were trimmed by 0 bases and 2 bases, with 10 bases remaining between them.

The chain uses TRBV19 and TRBJ2-5; 7 bases fit TRBD1. This CDR3 is 14 amino acids long. Trimming at V came to 6 bases and at J to 4 bases, leaving 8 bases not matched to a gene. Germline CDR1 and CDR2: LNHDA and SQIVND (reference sequence). In nucleotides, the CDR3 is TGTGCCAGTAGGACAGGGCTGACGGGAGAGACCCAGTACTTC. As protein: CASRTGLTGETQYF.

In this sample, this clonotype turned up a few times. The genes are TRBV18 and TRBJ2-2; 10 bases align to TRBD2. V trimming: 3 bases; J trimming: 3 bases; junction bases outside the gene matches: 4. The CDR3 loop spans 16 amino acids. Germline V lookup: CDR1 KGHSH, CDR2 LQKENI. The CDR3 sequence is CASSPRTSGYTGELFF. CDR3 sequence (DNA): TGTGCCAGCTCACCCAGGACTAGCGGATACACCGGGGAGCTGTTTTTT.

This sequence joins TRBV5-6 and TRBJ1-4, with unresolved D. This CDR3 is 13 amino acids long. Germline CDR1 reads SGHDT; CDR2 reads YYEEEE. The V gene lost 0 bases and the J gene lost 7 bases, with 7 bases spanning the gap. CDR3 region: CASSLGYGEKLFF. The CDR3 nucleotides read TGTGCCAGCAGCTTGGGGTACGGTGAAAAACTGTTTTTT.

This chain joins TRBV14 and TRBJ2-7; tentative D call: TRBD1 (6 bases). From germline, CDR1 is SGHDN and CDR2 FVKESK. Trimming took 4 bases from V and 5 from J, leaving 18 bases between them. This CDR3 is built from 15 residues. The chain's CDR3 is CASSRSRQVGHEQYF. As DNA, the CDR3 is TGTGCCAGCAGCCGATCCAGACAGGTTGGTCACGAGCAGTACTTC.

Many counts were recorded for this clonotype. V gene TRBV20-1 combines with J gene TRBJ2-3, with 9 bases that match TRBD2. Germline loops: CDR1 DFQATT, CDR2 SNEGSKA (reference sequence). Losses at the gene ends were 3 bases for V and 2 bases for J; bases not matched to a gene: 3. The CDR3 spans 14 residues. CDR3 bases: TGCAGTGCTAGGGCTAGCGGGGCCACAGATACGCAGTATTTT. It translates to CSARASGATDTQYF.